This T cell receptor (beta chain) was identified in a study of CD8+ T cells in alopecia areata. Study-level background: Patients received oral tofacitinib, 5 to 10 mg twice daily, for moderate-to-severe alopecia areata.

Extracted RNA was reverse transcribed, and the resulting cDNA served as sequencing template. Sequencing used immunoSEQ multiplex PCR; TCRdb keeps in-frame clones, though not all of them. The sample holds 150,000 to 200,000 clones, roughly 60% seen once. Note on this clone: Its antigen is currently unknown.

Regarding the study as a whole: Lesional scalp displayed greater clonality than normal scalp, most notably in alopecia totalis/universalis. Sequencing of scalp tissue also captures the resident alphabeta T cells of normal skin.

The sample consisted of CD4+ T cells sorted from blood, taken at week 0. The sequence was obtained from a human donor with alopecia areata.

CDR3 amino acids: CASSPPVNQETQYF. As DNA, the CDR3 is TGTGCCAGCTCACCACCTGTCAACCAAGAGACCCAGTACTTC. This chain uses TRBV18 with TRBJ2-5; D is unclear. This CDR3 has 14 amino acids. V gave up 0 bases and J gave up 0 bases, with 5 bases separating them. Per the germline V gene, CDR1 is KGHSH and CDR2 is LQKENI.